Each of the 29 T cell receptor beta chains below was sequenced from the same sample in a study of CD8 T cells in ankylosing spondylitis (dated by TCRdb to 2016 to 2017). Library generation was performed with 5' RACE. The sequencer listed for this sample is Illumina HiSeq 2500. TCRdb trimmed public reads at Q25 via fastp, called clones via MiXCR and kept in-frame beta chains. Here each entry gathers all rows of one CDR3 protein and keeps the most common genes and DNA. The sample contains roughly 130,000 distinct CDR3 sequences, 8% to 9% of them found a single time. About 7.3% of the sample rests with the top ten. The sample taken for sequencing was synovial fluid, either unsorted or a sorted T cell fraction (not recorded which). These receptors all come from a male donor with ankylosing spondylitis.

This clonotype was picked up many times. The chain combines TRBV7-2 with TRBJ1-2; a possible D gene is TRBD1 (5 bases). CDR3 length equals 13 residues. Trimming stripped 5 bases from V and 7 bases from J, with 14 bases between. Germline V gene data show CDR1 as SGHTA and CDR2 as FQGNSA. The CDR3 loop reads CASSRGTTGGYTF. Here the CDR3 DNA reads TGTGCCAGCAGCCGCGGGACCACTGGTGGCTACACCTTC. The entire variable domain, with the rest obtained from reference TRBV7-2 and TRBJ1-2, is as follows: GAGVSQSPSNKVTEKGKDVELRCDPISGHTALYWYRQSLGQGLEFLIYFQGNSAPDKSGLPSDRFSAERTGGSVSTLTIQRTQQEDSAVYLCASSRGTTGGYTFGSGTRLTVV.

This clonotype was seen repeatedly, ten times or more. The chain couples TRBV6-5 to TRBJ2-7; possibly TRBD1 or TRBD2 for D (5 bases each). The CDR3 is 14 amino acids. V lost 3 bases to trimming and J lost 0 bases, with 9 bases between them. Looked up from germline, CDR1 is MNHEY and CDR2 is SVGAGI. The CDR3 DNA reads as TGTGCCAGCAGTTATTGGGGGACCTCCTACGAGCAGTACTTC. Translation gives CASSYWGTSYEQYF.

This clonotype appeared many times. The chain employs TRBV20-1 and TRBJ2-6; D unclear. Germline-derived CDR1 and CDR2 are DFQATT and SNEGSKA (reference sequence). V shed 4 bases and J shed 3 bases, with 4 bases lying between them. This CDR3 region has 12 residues. The CDR3 DNA sequence: TGCAGTGCTACTGGTGGGGCCAACGTCCTGACTTTC. It specifies CSATGGANVLTF.

Here the CDR3 reads CSARGEGYSNQPQHF. The DNA of the CDR3 is TGCAGTGCTAGAGGGGAGGGATATAGCAATCAGCCCCAGCATTTT. The V gene is TRBV20-1, the J gene TRBJ1-5; D unresolved. The germline V and J ends were trimmed by 1 base and 0 bases, with 10 bases remaining between them. The germline V gene has CDR1 DFQATT and CDR2 SNEGSKA (reference sequence). The CDR3 has 15 amino acids.

The table lists this clonotype with many counts. This chain links TRBV4-2 with TRBJ2-5, with TRBD2 as a possible D gene (5 bases). Germline V gives CDR1 LGHNA, CDR2 YNFKEQ. The V end was cut by 4 bases, the J end by 0 bases, with 15 bases between. This CDR3 is 16 amino acids long. CDR3 amino acids: CASSPRAGRYQETQYF. CDR3 bases: TGTGCCAGCAGCCCGCGGGCAGGCCGGTACCAAGAGACCCAGTACTTC.

This clonotype was seen repeatedly, ten times or more. The chain combines TRBV12-3 or TRBV12-4 with TRBJ1-3; D remains ambiguous. V lost 6 bases, J lost 4 bases, and 7 bases lay in between. The CDR3 runs to 12 residues. The CDR3 loop reads CASRPQGNTIYF. Written as DNA, the CDR3 is TGTGCCAGCAGACCACAGGGAAACACCATATATTTT.

Details on this clonotype: Given a much more abundant clone one base away, this may be a read error. V usage is TRBV7-9 and J usage is TRBJ2-3; D is tentatively TRBD1 or TRBD2 (6 bases each). Trimming cost V 5 bases and J 8 bases, with 14 bases left between them. The V gene's germline CDR1 is SEHNR and CDR2 FQNEAQ (reference sequence). The CDR3 is made up of 13 amino acids. The CDR3 DNA reads as TGTGCCAGCAGCCCCCGGGGGCCAGCTACGCAGTATTTT. Translated, it gives CASSPRGPATQYF.

The rearrangement links TRBV27 to TRBJ2-7; 8 bases fit TRBD2. After removal of 5 bases from V and 2 bases from J, the junction contained 2 bases not matched to a gene. The CDR3 contains 13 residues. Germline V gene sequence: CDR1 MNHEY, CDR2 SMNVEV (reference sequence). The chain's CDR3 is CASSKREPYEQYF. As DNA, the CDR3 is TGTGCCAGCAGTAAGCGGGAGCCCTACGAGCAGTACTTC.

This clonotype turned up a few times. The V and J genes are TRBV19 and TRBJ2-1, with TRBD2 matching over 9 bases. Germline V gene data show CDR1 as LNHDA and CDR2 as SQIVND (reference sequence). This CDR3 is built from 17 residues. J lost 6 bases, V lost 4 bases, and 13 bases had no gene match. The CDR3 region is CASSRGAVVAGANEQFF. In DNA form, the CDR3 reads TGTGCCAGTAGTAGGGGGGCCGTGGTAGCGGGAGCCAATGAGCAGTTCTTC. The complete variable domain, with remaining parts taken from reference TRBV19 and TRBJ2-1, reads DGGITQSPKYLFRKEGQNVTLSCEQNLNHDAMYWYRQDPGQGLRLIYYSQIVNDFQKGDIAEGYSVSREKKESFPLTVTSAQKNPTAFYLCASSRGAVVAGANEQFFGPGTRLTVL.

This clonotype was observed many times. J is TRBJ1-2 and V is TRBV29-1, with D possibly matching TRBD1 (5 bases). Germline values: CDR1 SQVTM, CDR2 ANQGSEA. The CDR3 has 11 amino acids. The V end was cut by 7 bases, the J end by 3 bases, with 9 bases between. CDR3: CSAQGDYGYTF. The CDR3 region has the DNA TGCAGCGCCCAAGGGGACTATGGCTACACCTTC.

This clonotype occurred many times. The gene calls are TRBV20-1 and TRBJ2-5; D possibly uses TRBD1 or TRBD2 (5 bases each). CDR3 size: 14 residues. The ends were cut back, 5 bases at V and 2 bases at J, with 15 bases in the middle. Germline V gene sequence: CDR1 DFQATT, CDR2 SNEGSKA (reference sequence). The CDR3 nucleotides read TGCAGTGCTCCCACTAGGACATTGCAAGAGACCCAGTACTTC. Protein sequence: CSAPTRTLQETQYF.

This clonotype came up once. This chain connects TRBV18 to TRBJ2-7, with D perhaps TRBD1 or TRBD2 (5 bases each). Germline loops: CDR1 KGHSH, CDR2 LQKENI. The CDR3 loop spans 14 amino acids. V shed 2 bases and J shed 3 bases, with 11 bases lying between them. CDR3 protein: CASSPSGPNYEQYF. The DNA of the CDR3 is TGTGCCAGCTCACCATCGGGACCGAACTACGAGCAGTACTTC.

This clonotype occurred many times. The chain combines TRBV5-4 with TRBJ1-2; no firm D call. This CDR3 spans 14 amino acids. Germline V CDR1 and CDR2: SGHNT, YYREEE (reference sequence). V lost 2 bases and J 4 bases, leaving 12 bases between the germline ends. The CDR3 loop is CASSFDQSGYGYTF. The CDR3 DNA is TGTGCCAGCAGCTTCGATCAGAGCGGCTATGGCTACACCTTC.

This clonotype is medium-sized by share. This chain joins TRBV7-9 and TRBJ2-1; D is possibly TRBD1 (5 bases). The CDR3 has 13 residues. Trimming removed 7 bases from V and 6 bases from J, with 13 bases in between. Germline V gene lookup returns CDR1 SEHNR and CDR2 FQNEAQ (reference sequence). CDR3: CASTPAGINEQFF. The CDR3 DNA is TGTGCCAGCACCCCGGCAGGGATCAATGAGCAGTTCTTC.

The CDR3 DNA is TGTGCCATCAGTGGTCAAACTAGCGGGAGAAAGACCCAGTACTTC. It codes for CAISGQTSGRKTQYF. V gene TRBV10-3 combines with J gene TRBJ2-5; 11 nucleotides line up with TRBD2. Germline V gene sequence: CDR1 ENHRY, CDR2 SYGVKD. V gave up 4 bases and J gave up 6 bases; unmatched junction bases: 7. This CDR3 is built from 15 residues.

This clonotype has ten or more counts. The chain is built from TRBV7-9 and TRBJ1-1; D is ambiguous. V shed 4 bases and J shed 10 bases, with 16 bases lying between them. The CDR3 totals 13 residues. Germline loops: CDR1 SEHNR, CDR2 FQNEAQ (reference sequence). The CDR3 DNA follows: TGTGCCAGCAGCTATACCAGCCAAGGTATAGCTTTCTTT. Protein sequence: CASSYTSQGIAFF. Looking up the rest from reference TRBV7-9 and TRBJ1-1 gives the full variable domain: DTGVSQNPRHKITKRGQNVTFRCDPISEHNRLYWYRQTLGQGPEFLTYFQNEAQLEKSRLLSDRFSAERPKGSFSTLEIQRTEQGDSAMYLCASSYTSQGIAFFGQGTRLTVV.

Ten or more counts support this clonotype. The V and J genes are TRBV6-4 and TRBJ2-5, with TRBD2 identical over 14 bases. CDR1 and CDR2 from the germline V gene are MRHNA and SNTAGT. There are 15 residues in the CDR3. Trimming removed 3 bases from V and 4 bases from J; junction bases left unmatched: 1. The CDR3 region is CASSETSGGAETQYF. The CDR3 nucleotides read TGTGCCAGCAGTGAGACTAGCGGGGGGGCAGAGACCCAGTACTTC.

This clonotype was detected many times. The chain employs TRBV5-5 and TRBJ2-5; D unclear. Trimming stripped 3 bases from V and 5 bases from J, with 8 bases between. Germline CDR1 and CDR2: SGHKS and YYEKEE (reference sequence). The CDR3 is made up of 12 amino acids. Here the CDR3 DNA reads TGTGCCAGCAGCTGGGCCGGGGAGACCCAGTACTTC. It translates to CASSWAGETQYF.

The rearrangement joins TRBV6-2 or TRBV6-3 to TRBJ1-5; D ambiguous. Per the germline V gene, CDR1 is MNHEY and CDR2 is SVGEGT. Trimming removed 2 bases at V and 0 bases at J, with 11 bases between. CDR3 size: 16 residues. CDR3: CASSYTWGYSNQPQHF. The CDR3 DNA follows: TGTGCCAGCAGTTACACCTGGGGATATAGCAATCAGCCCCAGCATTTT.

Ten or more counts support this clonotype. This CDR3 reads CSVSGEYSSYEQYF. CDR3 nucleotide sequence: TGCAGCGTCTCGGGGGAGTACTCCTCCTACGAGCAGTACTTC. The rearrangement uses TRBV29-1 and TRBJ2-7, with D possibly being TRBD2 (6 bases). CDR3 length: 14 amino acids. The V gene lost 6 bases and the J gene lost 0 bases, with 15 bases spanning the gap. Germline CDR1 reads SQVTM; CDR2 reads ANQGSEA.

There are many counts of this clonotype. This chain uses TRBV3-1 with TRBJ2-5, with TRBD2 matching over 8 bases. This CDR3 spans 16 amino acids. The germline V gene encodes CDR1 LGHDT and CDR2 YNNKEL (reference sequence). The J segment lost 0 bases and the V segment lost 0 bases, leaving 3 bases of the junction unmatched. The CDR3 bases are TGTGCCAGCAGCCAAGAACTAGCGGTGTACCAAGAGACCCAGTACTTC. It yields the protein CASSQELAVYQETQYF.

Ten or more counts support this clonotype. The rearrangement links TRBV18 to TRBJ1-1, with D unresolved. The germline CDR1 and CDR2 sequences are KGHSH and LQKENI. Trimming shortened V by 2 bases and J by 3 bases, and 19 bases separated the two germline ends. This CDR3 has 17 residues. The DNA of the CDR3 is TGTGCCAGCTCACCAATAGGTGCGGGCGGGAAGGACACTGAAGCTTTCTTT. Its protein is CASSPIGAGGKDTEAFF.

Ten or more counts support this clonotype. This chain joins TRBV4-2 and TRBJ1-2; 9 positions agree with TRBD1. Germline V CDR1 and CDR2: LGHNA, YNFKEQ. The CDR3 runs 13 residues. The V gene end was trimmed by 4 bases and the J gene end by 6 bases; junction bases not matched to a gene: 3. The CDR3 DNA sequence: TGTGCCAGCAGCCGGTGGACAGGGGATGGCTACACCTTC. Translation: CASSRWTGDGYTF.

This clonotype was counted only a few times. The chain employs TRBV5-6 and TRBJ2-5, with 9 bases matching TRBD2. This CDR3 has 15 residues. The germline CDR1 and CDR2 sequences are SGHDT and YYEEEE. Trimming took 3 bases from V and 5 from J; bases not matched to a gene: 8. This CDR3 reads CASSSLAGVRETQYF. CDR3 coding DNA: TGTGCCAGCAGCTCATTAGCGGGGGTTCGGGAGACCCAGTACTTC.

This clonotype occurred many times. This chain connects TRBV20-1 to TRBJ2-1; 15 positions agree with TRBD2. V was clipped by 5 bases and J by 5 bases; unmatched bases: 1. CDR1 is DFQATT, CDR2 SNEGSKA, per germline (reference sequence). This CDR3 spans 14 amino acids. The CDR3 coding sequence is TGCAGTGCTGGACTAGCGGGAGGGCACAATGAGCAGTTCTTC. Protein sequence: CSAGLAGGHNEQFF.

The chain combines TRBV20-1 with TRBJ1-3; D not resolved. This CDR3 spans 12 amino acids. V shed 7 bases and J shed 2 bases, with 9 bases lying between them. Per germline, CDR1 DFQATT and CDR2 SNEGSKA (reference sequence). CDR3 in amino acids: CSVNGPGNTIYF. CDR3 bases: TGCAGTGTAAACGGGCCTGGAAACACCATATATTTT.

The gene calls are TRBV28 and TRBJ1-3; D might be TRBD1 (5 bases). In germline, CDR1 is MDHEN, CDR2 SYDVKM. CDR3 length: 16 residues. V lost 4 bases to trimming and J lost 6 bases, with 19 bases between them. The CDR3 is CASSSPEPGTLNTIYF. The CDR3 DNA is TGTGCCAGCAGTTCACCGGAACCCGGGACCTTAAACACCATATATTTT.

There are a few counts of this clonotype. This rearrangement joins TRBV29-1 to TRBJ1-5; TRBD1 is a possible D gene (5 bases). Germline CDR1 SQVTM, CDR2 ANQGSEA. V lost 4 bases, J lost 6 bases, and 16 bases lay in between. The CDR3 loop spans 14 amino acids. CDR3 sequence (DNA): TGCAGCGTTGGGGGACGGGGGATGGGTCAGCCCCAGCATTTT. Protein sequence: CSVGGRGMGQPQHF.

The rearrangement links TRBV20-1 to TRBJ2-7; TRBD2 matches 7 bases. V shed 3 bases, J shed 2 bases, and the junction held 7 bases outside the gene matches. The CDR3 is 14 amino acids. Germline CDR1 is DFQATT and CDR2 is SNEGSKA (reference sequence). The CDR3: CSASLGGVTYEQYF. The CDR3, as DNA: TGCAGTGCTAGTTTGGGGGGGGTAACCTACGAGCAGTACTTC.